The TCR beta chain under discussion was sequenced for a study of T cell repertoires in cytomegalovirus infection. Trimming at V came to 5 bases and at J to 2 bases, leaving 3 bases not matched to a gene. The CDR3 is 15 amino acids. CDR1 SGHVS and CDR2 FQNEAQ come from the germline V gene. Note on this clonotype: Its target is not known.

From the reads, TCRdb called clonotypes with MiXCR, one entry per CDR3 protein. This table has 50,000 to 55,000 distinct CDR3 sequences, about a fifth appearing once. The rearrangement joins TRBV7-8 to TRBJ2-3; 11 bases are a match to TRBD2. This material consisted of CD8+ T cells from cultured PBMCs, taken from culture after CMV antigen stimulation. The receptor's source is a human donor in good health (CMV status not recorded). Some clones in this sample may be carry-over from other donors' samples. CDR3: CASSPGLAVTDTQYF. The CDR3, as DNA: TGTGCCAGCAGCCCGGGACTAGCGGTCACAGATACGCAGTATTTT.